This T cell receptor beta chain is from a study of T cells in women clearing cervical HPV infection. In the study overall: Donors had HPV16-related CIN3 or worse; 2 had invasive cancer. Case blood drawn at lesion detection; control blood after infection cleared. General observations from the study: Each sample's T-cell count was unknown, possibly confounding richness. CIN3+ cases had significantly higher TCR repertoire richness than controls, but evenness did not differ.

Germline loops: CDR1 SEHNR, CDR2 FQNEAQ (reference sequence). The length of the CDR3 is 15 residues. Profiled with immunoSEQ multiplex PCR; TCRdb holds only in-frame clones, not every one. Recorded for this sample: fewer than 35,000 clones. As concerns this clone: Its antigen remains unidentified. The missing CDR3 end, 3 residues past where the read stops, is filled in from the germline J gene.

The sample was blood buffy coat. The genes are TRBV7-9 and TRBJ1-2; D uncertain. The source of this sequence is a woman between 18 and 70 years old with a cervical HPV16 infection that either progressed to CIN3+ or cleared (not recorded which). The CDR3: CASSPSGISYNDYTF. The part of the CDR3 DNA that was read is TGTGCCAGCAGCCCAAGCGGGATATCCTACAATGAC. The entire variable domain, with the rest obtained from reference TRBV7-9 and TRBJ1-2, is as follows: DTGVSQNPRHKITKRGQNVTFRCDPISEHNRLYWYRQTLGQGPEFLTYFQNEAQLEKSRLLSDRFSAERPKGSFSTLEIQRTEQGDSAMYLCASSPSGISYNDYTFGSGTRLTVV.